Listed below are T cell receptor beta chains from one sample, sequenced in a study of cytomegalovirus exposure and HLA in healthy donors. Generated by immunoSEQ multiplex PCR, the TCRdb table keeps only in-frame clones and is missing some. In the table there are 150,000 or so clones, about 70% of which are singletons. The sample was PBMCs. These receptors were taken from a man aged 30 to 45 in good health and CMV-seropositive. Each CDR3 is given with its conserved first and last residue. Each record gives: D gene, J gene, V gene, clone size, CDR3 protein, CDR3 DNA. D genes are given only for firm matches. Clone size is not always given. Where it is, it says once, few, many or a class for expanded clones.

D: TRBD1
J: TRBJ2-2
V: TRBV5-1
size: NA
CDR3: CASSFRDRVTGELFF
DNA: TGCGCCAGCAGCTTCCGGGACAGGGTCACCGGGGAGCTGTTTTTT

D: TRBD2
J: TRBJ2-2
V: TRBV28
size: NA
CDR3: CASRGREWGTGELFF
DNA: TGTGCCAGCAGGGGGCGGGAGTGGGGCACCGGGGAGCTGTTTTTT

D: NA
J: TRBJ1-5
V: TRBV5-1
size: NA
CDR3: CASSPAGEPQHF
DNA: TGCGCCAGCAGCCCCGCGGGGGAGCCCCAGCATTTT

D: TRBD1
J: TRBJ1-4
V: TRBV15
size: NA
CDR3: CATSRNRGRGEKLFF
DNA: TGTGCCACCAGCAGGAACAGGGGAAGGGGTGAAAAACTGTTTTTT

D: TRBD2
J: TRBJ2-2
V: TRBV11-2
size: NA
CDR3: CASRKGLAEVGTGELFF
DNA: TGTGCCAGCAGAAAGGGACTAGCGGAGGTGGGGACCGGGGAGCTGTTTTTT

D: NA
J: TRBJ2-7
V: TRBV15
size: NA
CDR3: CATSRDVGSRDPEQYF
DNA: TGTGCCACCAGCAGAGATGTGGGCAGTCGCGATCCGGAGCAGTACTTC

D: NA
J: TRBJ1-1
V: TRBV4-1
size: NA
CDR3: CASSQDFGLVLNTEAFF
DNA: TGCGCCAGCAGCCAAGATTTCGGTCTGGTTCTGAACACTGAAGCTTTCTTT

D: NA
J: TRBJ2-7
V: TRBV30
size: NA
CDR3: CAQVGGSVDIYEQYF
DNA: TGTGCCCAAGTGGGAGGAAGTGTAGATATTTACGAGCAGTACTTC

D: NA
J: TRBJ2-5
V: TRBV5-6
size: NA
CDR3: CASRTQGGSQETQYF
DNA: TGTGCCAGCAGGACCCAGGGGGGTAGCCAAGAGACCCAGTACTTC

D: TRBD2
J: TRBJ2-2
V: TRBV9
size: once
CDR3: CASSVPPISGIGELFF
DNA: TGTGCCAGCAGCGTGCCCCCTATTAGCGGGATCGGGGAGCTGTTTTTT

D: NA
J: TRBJ1-1
V: TRBV5-1
size: NA
CDR3: CASSLASDKAFF
DNA: TGCGCCAGCAGCTTGGCCTCGGACAAAGCTTTCTTT

D: TRBD1
J: TRBJ2-7
V: TRBV6-1
size: few
CDR3: CASSANLGQGAYEQYF
DNA: TGTGCCAGCAGTGCAAATTTGGGACAGGGAGCCTACGAGCAGTACTTC

D: NA
J: TRBJ2-7
V: TRBV5-1
size: NA
CDR3: CASSLGQGGGGYEQYF
DNA: TGCGCCAGCAGCTTAGGCCAGGGAGGGGGGGGCTACGAGCAGTACTTC

D: TRBD1
J: TRBJ2-1
V: TRBV11-3
size: once
CDR3: CASRGDRAYNEQFF
DNA: TGTGCCAGCCGGGGGGACAGGGCATACAATGAGCAGTTCTTC

D: NA
J: TRBJ2-7
V: TRBV5-1
size: NA
CDR3: CASSLQQGPYEQYF
DNA: TGCGCCAGCAGCTTGCAACAGGGCCCCTACGAGCAGTACTTC

D: NA
J: TRBJ1-5
V: TRBV11-2
size: NA
CDR3: CASSLQGSHQPQHF
DNA: TGTGCCAGCAGCTTACAGGGGTCCCATCAGCCCCAGCATTTT

D: TRBD1
J: TRBJ2-2
V: TRBV30
size: NA
CDR3: CAWSSGTANTGELFF
DNA: TGTGCCTGGTCCTCTGGGACAGCGAACACCGGGGAGCTGTTTTTT

D: TRBD1
J: TRBJ1-5
V: TRBV2
size: NA
CDR3: CASTGGVFRGNQPQHF
DNA: TGTGCCAGCACAGGGGGCGTATTTAGGGGCAATCAGCCCCAGCATTTT

D: NA
J: TRBJ1-2
V: TRBV5-1
size: NA
CDR3: CASSEDTYYGYTF
DNA: TGCGCCAGCAGCGAGGACACTTACTATGGCTACACCTTC

D: TRBD1
J: TRBJ1-2
V: TRBV11-3
size: few
CDR3: CASSLEPGGNYGYTF
DNA: TGTGCCAGCAGCTTAGAGCCAGGGGGAAACTATGGCTACACCTTC

D: TRBD2
J: TRBJ2-3
V: TRBV6-1
size: NA
CDR3: CASSEARDGLAGVSTDTQYF
DNA: TGTGCCAGCAGTGAAGCGCGGGACGGACTAGCGGGAGTAAGCACAGATACGCAGTATTTT

D: NA
J: TRBJ2-5
V: TRBV5-1
size: NA
CDR3: CASSPGWTDETQYF
DNA: TGCGCCAGCAGCCCGGGGTGGACTGATGAGACCCAGTACTTC

D: TRBD1
J: TRBJ1-5
V: TRBV28
size: few
CDR3: CASSLGTGENQPQHF
DNA: TGTGCCAGCAGTTTAGGGACAGGTGAGAATCAGCCCCAGCATTTT

D: NA
J: TRBJ1-1
V: TRBV5-1
size: many
CDR3: CASSLEEGYTEAFF
DNA: TGCGCCAGCAGCTTGGAGGAGGGGTACACTGAAGCTTTCTTT

D: NA
J: TRBJ2-1
V: TRBV4-2
size: NA
CDR3: CASSQDLVTSNEQFF
DNA: TGTGCCAGCAGCCAAGATTTAGTAACTAGTAATGAGCAGTTCTTC

D: TRBD1
J: TRBJ2-2
V: TRBV6-5
size: few
CDR3: CASSYRQGKTGELFF
DNA: TGTGCCAGCAGTTACCGACAGGGGAAAACCGGGGAGCTGTTTTTT

D: NA
J: TRBJ2-1
V: TRBV19
size: NA
CDR3: CASSIQDGGEQFF
DNA: TGTGCCAGTAGTATTCAGGACGGAGGTGAGCAGTTCTTC

D: NA
J: TRBJ1-4
V: TRBV28
size: NA
CDR3: CASSLIRMNEKLFF
DNA: TGTGCCAGCAGTTTAATCAGGATGAACGAAAAACTGTTTTTT

D: NA
J: TRBJ1-2
V: TRBV5-1
size: NA
CDR3: CASSLEQNYGYTF
DNA: TGCGCCAGCAGCTTAGAACAGAACTATGGCTACACCTTC

D: TRBD2
J: TRBJ2-7
V: TRBV12-5
size: NA
CDR3: CASGLVLRGGVDEQYF
DNA: TGTGCTAGTGGTTTGGTACTGCGGGGGGGGGTAGACGAGCAGTACTTC

D: NA
J: TRBJ1-1
V: TRBV9
size: NA
CDR3: CASSEIRQKTEAFF
DNA: TGTGCCAGCAGCGAAATACGACAGAAAACTGAAGCTTTCTTT

D: NA
J: TRBJ1-1
V: TRBV2
size: NA
CDR3: CASSVGNTNTEAFF
DNA: TGTGCCAGCAGTGTCGGGAACACGAACACTGAAGCTTTCTTT

D: NA
J: TRBJ1-2
V: TRBV9
size: NA
CDR3: CASSVTDYGYTF
DNA: TGTGCCAGCAGCGTTACGGACTATGGCTACACCTTC

D: NA
J: TRBJ2-1
V: TRBV7-9
size: NA
CDR3: CASSWTESYNEQFF
DNA: TGTGCCAGCAGCTGGACAGAGTCCTACAATGAGCAGTTCTTC

D: TRBD1
J: TRBJ2-7
V: TRBV30
size: few
CDR3: CASRDSYEQYF
DNA: TGTGCCAGCCGGGACAGCTACGAGCAGTACTTC

D: NA
J: TRBJ2-4
V: TRBV2
size: NA
CDR3: CASSEAFGYIQYF
DNA: TGTGCCAGCAGTGAAGCGTTCGGGTACATTCAGTACTTC

D: TRBD1
J: TRBJ1-2
V: TRBV29-1
size: NA
CDR3: CSIKRAGTEYGYTF
DNA: TGCAGCATTAAAAGGGCCGGGACAGAATATGGCTACACCTTC

D: TRBD2
J: TRBJ2-1
V: TRBV6-5
size: NA
CDR3: CASSYSRGDNEQFF
DNA: TGTGCCAGCAGTTACTCGCGGGGGGACAATGAGCAGTTCTTC

D: NA
J: TRBJ2-2
V: TRBV11-3
size: NA
CDR3: CASSLDRWQGTNTGELFF
DNA: TGTGCCAGCAGCTTAGATAGGTGGCAGGGGACGAACACCGGGGAGCTGTTTTTT

D: TRBD2
J: TRBJ2-7
V: TRBV28
size: NA
CDR3: CASSPSGRETRSYEQYF
DNA: TGTGCCAGCAGTCCTTCGGGGCGGGAGACTAGATCCTACGAGCAGTACTTC

D: TRBD1
J: TRBJ2-7
V: TRBV6-1
size: many
CDR3: CATRQGSYEQYF
DNA: TGTGCCACCCGACAGGGGTCCTACGAGCAGTACTTC

D: TRBD1
J: TRBJ2-1
V: TRBV28
size: NA
CDR3: CASISGQGTYNEQFF
DNA: TGTGCCAGCATTTCTGGACAGGGGACCTACAATGAGCAGTTCTTC

D: TRBD1
J: TRBJ2-2
V: TRBV7-9
size: few
CDR3: CSSSLTGGPLPGELFF
DNA: TGTTCCAGCAGCTTAACAGGGGGCCCTCTACCCGGGGAGCTGTTTTTT

D: NA
J: TRBJ1-4
V: TRBV7-9
size: once
CDR3: CASSAQDPSEKLFF
DNA: TGTGCCAGCAGCGCACAGGACCCCAGTGAAAAACTGTTTTTT

D: TRBD1
J: TRBJ1-3
V: TRBV7-6
size: NA
CDR3: CASSPRTGSGNTIYF
DNA: TGTGCCAGCAGCCCCAGGACAGGGTCTGGAAACACCATATATTTT

D: NA
J: TRBJ2-2
V: TRBV25-1
size: few
CDR3: CASSERQTNTGELFF
DNA: TGTGCCAGCAGTGAAAGACAGACGAACACCGGGGAGCTGTTTTTT

D: NA
J: TRBJ1-2
V: TRBV19
size: NA
CDR3: CASSTLELFNYGYTF
DNA: TGTGCCAGTAGTACACTCGAGTTGTTCAACTATGGCTACACCTTC

D: TRBD1
J: TRBJ1-4
V: TRBV19
size: once
CDR3: CASSIDPPGQGVVLEKLFF
DNA: TGTGCCAGTAGTATAGATCCCCCGGGACAGGGTGTTGTTTTGGAAAAACTGTTTTTT

D: NA
J: TRBJ2-5
V: TRBV18
size: NA
CDR3: CASSPQGEGERETQYF
DNA: TGTGCCAGCTCACCACAGGGAGAGGGGGAAAGAGAGACCCAGTACTTC

D: TRBD1
J: TRBJ1-2
V: TRBV7-2
size: few
CDR3: CASSRGTEANYGYTF
DNA: TGTGCCAGCAGCCGCGGGACAGAAGCTAACTATGGCTACACCTTC